One and the same sample provided the 25 T cell receptor beta chains below, sequenced in a study of metastatic and nonmetastatic thyroid tumors. TCRdb reprocessed the PCR reads using MiXCR. The sample holds under 45,000 clones, 28% seen once. No patient had received any treatment before thyroid surgery. Sequencing input: blood. The receptors shown here come from a male donor with papillary thyroid cancer or a benign thyroid nodule (not recorded which). Some clones in this sample may be carry-over from other donors' samples.

This clone was picked up one time. Other DNA sequences in this sample translate to the same CDR3. The V gene is TRBV20-1, the J gene TRBJ2-7, with D possibly being TRBD2 (6 bases). CDR3 length equals 13 residues. V lost 6 bases to trimming and J lost 1 base, with 13 bases between them. Germline V gives CDR1 DFQATT, CDR2 SNEGSKA (reference sequence). The CDR3 spells CSAHGGPSYEQYF. CDR3 bases: TGCAGTGCGCACGGGGGTCCTTCCTACGAGCAGTACTTC.

This clone occurred a few times. The V and J genes are TRBV28 and TRBJ2-1; D call uncertain. Between the trimmed V and J ends, which lost 7 bases and 8 bases, there was a span of 21 bases. CDR3 length: 15 amino acids. Germline V gene data show CDR1 as MDHEN and CDR2 as SYDVKM. The CDR3 is CASNLSGLVNDEQFF. The CDR3 DNA reads TGTGCCAGCAATTTGTCCGGTCTGGTAAACGATGAGCAGTTCTTC.

This clone showed up many times. The V and J genes are TRBV5-1 and TRBJ2-3, with 12 bases identical to TRBD2. This CDR3 has 17 residues. Losses at the gene ends were 4 bases for V and 2 bases for J; bases not matched to a gene: 8. CDR1 is SGHRS and CDR2 is YFSETQ in the germline V gene. CDR3: CASSLGGTSGLTDTQYF. DNA of the CDR3: TGCGCCAGCAGCCTGGGGGGGACTAGCGGGCTCACAGATACGCAGTATTTT.

This clone was observed many times. V gene TRBV5-8 combines with J gene TRBJ2-5; the D gene is possibly TRBD2 (5 bases). CDR1 and CDR2 (germline): SGHTS, YDEGEE. V was cut by 4 bases and J by 4 bases, with 8 bases left in between. The CDR3 has 12 residues. CDR3 residues: CASSPRAETQYF. The DNA for the CDR3 is TGTGCCAGCAGCCCGCGGGCAGAGACCCAGTACTTC.

This clone was recorded many times. The V and J genes are TRBV24-1 and TRBJ1-2, with D unresolved. The V end lost 10 bases, the J end lost 8 bases, and 13 bases lay between the germline ends. From germline, CDR1 is KGHDR and CDR2 SFDVKD. CDR3 length equals 11 residues. The CDR3 DNA reads TGTGCCACAAGGGATATAGGGGGCTACACCTTC. Its protein product is CATRDIGGYTF.

This clone came up many times. This chain joins TRBV20-1 and TRBJ2-1, with TRBD2 identical over 8 bases. The CDR3 is 15 residues long. Germline trimming cut 5 bases from V and 5 bases from J; bases unmatched to any gene: 11. Germline V gives CDR1 DFQATT, CDR2 SNEGSKA (reference sequence). Written as DNA, the CDR3 is TGCAGTGCTCCCCGGTTGGGGCGGGGGGACAATGAGCAGTTCTTC. It is translated as CSAPRLGRGDNEQFF.

This clone was counted at least ten times. One junction end does not reproduce the germline sequence, and a read error may be involved. The chain is built from TRBV7-3 and TRBJ2-3, with unresolved D. The length of the CDR3 is 15 residues. Germline V gives CDR1 SGHTA, CDR2 FQGTGA. Written as DNA, the CDR3 is TGTGCCAGCAGCGTAACCCTTCAGGGCACAGATACGCAGTATTTT. Its protein product is CASSVTLQGTDTQYF.

This clone was counted at least ten times. J is TRBJ2-7 and V is TRBV4-1; no firm D call. The ends were cut back, 1 base at V and 3 bases at J, with 13 bases in the middle. The CDR3 runs to 15 residues. Germline V CDR1 and CDR2: MGHRA, YSYEKL. In DNA form, the CDR3 reads TGCGCCAGCAGCCAAGTGGCAGCAGAGAACTACGAGCAGTACTTC. Translation: CASSQVAAENYEQYF.

This clone was recorded at least ten times. The genes are TRBV27 and TRBJ2-6; 8 nucleotides align to TRBD1. The germline V gene has CDR1 MNHEY and CDR2 SMNVEV (reference sequence). The ends lost 3 bases at V and 2 bases at J; junction bases unmatched: 6. This CDR3 has 17 amino acids. This CDR3 reads CASSFRTGSPGANVLTF. The CDR3 DNA sequence: TGTGCCAGCAGTTTCCGGACAGGGTCCCCTGGGGCCAACGTCCTGACTTTC.

The rearrangement uses TRBV6-4 and TRBJ2-5; weak D call: TRBD2 (5 bases). Gene TRBJ2-1 matches the end of the DNA better, so the J call may be wrong. The CDR3 is made up of 14 amino acids. Germline CDR1 is MRHNA and CDR2 is SNTAGT. The CDR3 is CASSELEGGNEQFF. The CDR3 bases are TGTGCCAGCAGTGAACTAGAAGGAGGCAATGAGCAGTTCTTC.

A few counts support this clone. A junction boundary mismatches the germline segment, possibly from a read error. The rearrangement uses TRBV6-1 and TRBJ1-2; D ambiguous. The CDR3 has 12 residues. Germline V gives CDR1 MNHNS, CDR2 SASEGT. The CDR3 region has the DNA TGTGCCAGCAGTGAAAACCCGGGCCGAAGGGCTTTC. As protein: CASSENPGRRAF.

The sample holds many counts of this clone. The chain carries TRBV7-9 and TRBJ1-1, with no clear D. V lost 10 bases to trimming and J lost 5 bases, with 17 bases between them. This CDR3 comprises 13 residues. CDR1 and CDR2 (germline): SEHNR, FQNEAQ (reference sequence). CDR3 loop: CATEPRLGTEAFF. As DNA, the CDR3 is TGTGCCACAGAACCCAGGTTGGGAACTGAAGCTTTCTTT.

This clone has a count of ten or more. The V and J genes are TRBV7-9 and TRBJ2-5; weak D call: TRBD1 (5 bases). The CDR3 spans 15 residues. Trimming left V 5 bases short and J 1 base short, with 14 bases between. Germline CDR1 and CDR2: SEHNR and FQNEAQ (reference sequence). In DNA, the CDR3 is TGTGCCAGCAGCCCTCCATTCCAGGGCCAAGAGACCCAGTACTTC. Residues: CASSPPFQGQETQYF.

The chain is built from TRBV20-1 and TRBJ1-5, with 8 bases lining up with TRBD1. The J segment lost 0 bases and the V segment lost 6 bases, leaving 7 bases of the junction unmatched. Germline CDR1 and CDR2: DFQATT and SNEGSKA (reference sequence). The CDR3 is 15 residues long. Here the CDR3 reads CSATGQEYSNQPQHF. The CDR3 region has the DNA TGCAGTGCCACGGGACAGGAGTATAGCAATCAGCCCCAGCATTTT.

Turning to this clone: At one of its ends the junction is not consistent with the germline gene, which may arise from a read error. The chain carries TRBV20-1 and TRBJ2-2, with D possibly TRBD1 on 5 matching bases. The length of the CDR3 is 13 residues. In germline, CDR1 is DFQATT, CDR2 SNEGSKA (reference sequence). CDR3 DNA: TGCAGTGCAGAGACAGTGTTCACCGTGGAGCTGTTTTTT. It codes for CSAETVFTVELFF.

At least ten counts were recorded for this clone. The chain joins TRBV6-1 to TRBJ1-1; the D is unclear. The CDR3 covers 13 residues. Between the trimmed V and J ends, which lost 6 bases and 11 bases, there was a span of 19 bases. CDR1 and CDR2 (germline): MNHNS, SASEGT. This CDR3 is CASRATGALGAFF. CDR3 DNA: TGTGCCAGCAGAGCGACGGGTGCTCTCGGTGCTTTCTTT.

This rearrangement joins TRBV2 to TRBJ2-3; TRBD2 aligns across 14 bases. CDR3 length: 19 residues. Germline V gene data show CDR1 as SNHLY and CDR2 as FYNNEI. The ends lost 4 bases at V and 0 bases at J; junction bases unmatched: 9. DNA for the CDR3: TGTGCCAGCAGTGGTTCGGGACTAGCGGGAGCGGGAAGCACAGATACGCAGTATTTT. This codes for CASSGSGLAGAGSTDTQYF. Variable domain in full (rest from reference TRBV2 and TRBJ2-3): EPEVTQTPSHQVTQMGQEVILRCVPISNHLYFYWYRQILGQKVEFLVSFYNNEISEKSEIFDDQFSVERPDGSNFTLKIRSTKLEDSAMYFCASSGSGLAGAGSTDTQYFGPGTRLTVL.

By sample share, this clone is medium-sized (0.01 to 0.1%). V is TRBV6-4 and J is TRBJ1-2; 11 bases line up with TRBD1. V trimming: 2 bases; J trimming: 4 bases; junction bases outside the gene matches: 0. CDR1 is MRHNA, CDR2 SNTAGT, per germline. The CDR3 runs to 14 residues. The CDR3 is CASSDGTGGYGYTF. The DNA of the CDR3 is TGTGCCAGCAGTGACGGGACAGGGGGCTATGGCTACACCTTC.

For this clone: It is likely a read error, because the conserved phenylalanine at the end of the CDR3 is missing. V and J are TRBV10-3 and TRBJ1-1; 8 positions match TRBD1. Germline CDR1 reads ENHRY; CDR2 reads SYGVKD. This CDR3 has 13 residues. V gave up 6 bases and J gave up 8 bases; unmatched junction bases: 8. The DNA of the CDR3 is TGTGCCATCAGGGTAACAGGGGGTCTGGAAGCTTTCTTA. Its translation is CAIRVTGGLEAFL.

The sample holds many counts of this clone. Its ends do not fully match the called genes, so a read error is possible. The rearrangement joins TRBV2 to TRBJ1-2; 8 positions match TRBD1. Germline CDR1 SNHLY, CDR2 FYNNEI. The CDR3 loop spans 13 amino acids. The CDR3 protein is CASREGQGNGYTF. CDR3 DNA sequence: TGTGCCAGCAGGGAAGGACAGGGTAATGGCTACACCTTC.

The table lists this clone with many counts. The chain uses TRBV12-3 or TRBV12-4 and TRBJ2-5; the match to TRBD2 covers 8 bases. The CDR3 extends over 15 amino acids. V gave up 5 bases and J gave up 4 bases; unmatched junction bases: 9. The CDR3 sequence is CASSGGAGGGETQYF. The CDR3 DNA is TGTGCCAGCAGTGGGGGGGCGGGGGGTGGAGAGACCCAGTACTTC.

This rearrangement joins TRBV30 to TRBJ1-2; D may be TRBD1 (6 bases). Germline lookup yields CDR1 GTSNPN and CDR2 SVGIG (reference sequence). The germline V and J ends were trimmed by 1 base and 10 bases, with 19 bases remaining between them. CDR3 length: 14 amino acids. The CDR3 spells CAWSALGGGSVYTF. The CDR3 DNA sequence: TGTGCCTGGAGTGCCCTGGGGGGGGGCAGCGTCTACACCTTC.

In its sample, this clone was seen many times. Other nucleotide sequences from this sample produce the same CDR3. This chain joins TRBV18 and TRBJ1-1, with no clear D. Trimming left V 3 bases short and J 1 base short, with 12 bases between. CDR1 is KGHSH and CDR2 is LQKENI in the germline V gene. This CDR3 region has 15 residues. CDR3 loop: CASSPGSGRNTEAFF. CDR3 sequence (DNA): TGTGCCAGCTCACCGGGGTCCGGGAGGAACACTGAAGCTTTCTTT. The full variable domain, completed using reference TRBV18 and TRBJ1-1, is NAGVMQNPRHLVRRRGQEARLRCSPMKGHSHVYWYRQLPEEGLKFMVYLQKENIIDESGMPKERFSAEFPKEGPSILRIQQVVRGDSAAYFCASSPGSGRNTEAFFGQGTRLTVV.

As concerns this clone: This could be a read error, since a much larger clone is one nucleotide away. The chain carries TRBV9 and TRBJ1-1, with a possible D match to TRBD1 (6 bases). The CDR3 runs 13 residues. Germline-derived CDR1 and CDR2 are SGDLS and YYNGEE. The CDR3 loop reads CASSGQENTEALF. In nucleotides, the CDR3 is TGTGCCAGCAGCGGACAGGAGAACACTGAAGCTCTCTTT.

This clone was observed a handful of times. The V and J genes are TRBV27 and TRBJ1-1; 8 bases are shared with TRBD1. Germline V gives CDR1 MNHEY, CDR2 SMNVEV (reference sequence). V lost 5 bases to trimming and J lost 0 bases; unmatched junction nucleotides: 5. This CDR3 has 15 residues. The CDR3 sequence is CASSQTGAMNTEAFF. The CDR3 coding sequence is TGTGCCAGCAGTCAGACAGGGGCCATGAACACTGAAGCTTTCTTT.